This T cell receptor beta chain was sequenced during a study of blood T cells in healthy people across ages. Together with a sample-barcoded 5' primer, a J-beta primer mix was included in a second PCR lasting about 7 to 12 cycles. TCRdb re-analysed the 5' RACE reads in MiXCR, keeping a single row per CDR3 protein. The profile covers approximately 800,000 distinct CDR3 sequences, with 46% appearing a single time and about a sixth taken by the ten largest. A word on this clonotype: What it binds is unknown.

CDR1 SGHNT and CDR2 YENEEA come from the germline V gene. The CDR3 covers 14 residues. V lost 3 bases and J lost 6, with 14 bases in between. General observations from the study: Naive CD4+ cells and diversity were both higher in long-lived donors than in aged donors.

The clonotype was recovered from a man older than 75 in good health. J is TRBJ1-2 and V is TRBV11-3; weak D call: TRBD1 (5 bases). Input material: blood. The CDR3: CASSFGGMVDGYTF. The CDR3 DNA is TGTGCCAGCAGCTTCGGGGGGATGGTCGATGGCTACACCTTC.